This T cell receptor (beta chain) was recovered during a study of OX40 agonist ivuxolimab in advanced cancers. Study as a whole: A male proportion of approximately 80% was recorded, with mean age roughly 60 years and range about 20 to 79. Study outcomes and limitations: CD4+ T cells averaged fewer expanded clones than CD8+ T cells.

A note on this clone: Its antigen is undetermined.

The protocol was immunoSEQ multiplex PCR, while the TCRdb copy is restricted to in-frame clones and leaves out a portion. The repertoire holds approximately 45,000 clones, with about four fifths as singletons. The sampling schedule covered blood at baseline, cycle 4 day 1, and cycle 7 day 1. The sequencing used CD4+ or CD8+ T cells sorted from blood, collected in a trial of the OX40 agonist ivuxolimab. The TCR comes from an adult with an advanced solid tumor such as melanoma, head and neck, liver or kidney cancer.

This CDR3 reads CASSSQPTGPLGETQYF. The CDR3, as DNA: TGTGCCAGCAGCTCGCAACCGACCGGGCCATTGGGAGAGACCCAGTACTTC. The chain joins TRBV5-6 to TRBJ2-5; D not certain. CDR1 is SGHDT, CDR2 YYEEEE, per germline. This CDR3 has 17 residues. The V gene lost 3 bases and the J gene lost 4 bases, with 22 bases spanning the gap.